A selection of T cell receptor beta chains follows, all from one sample in a study of T cell responses to AZD1222 COVID-19 vaccine. Data came from immunoSEQ multiplex PCR; TCRdb stores just in-frame clones and leaves some out. The sample lists about 150,000 clones, 80% to 90% occurring once. The material was peripheral blood, obtained 28 days after the second AZD1222 dose. These receptors all stem from an adult who received the AZD1222 COVID-19 vaccine. CDR3s include the opening cysteine and the closing phenylalanine or tryptophan. The order of the fields is CDR3 DNA, CDR3 protein, clone size, J gene, V gene, D gene. A D gene is named only where the DNA matches it firmly. Clone size, where shown, is once, few, many, or a class for clones that have expanded.

cdr3_nt: TGCGCCAGCAGATTTGCCGGGGGGAACACTGAAGCTTTCTTT
cdr3_aa: CASRFAGGNTEAFF
clone_size: NA
j_call: TRBJ1-1
v_call: TRBV5-1
d_call: NA

cdr3_nt: TGCAGTGCTAGTGGAGACAGGGCGAGGGGGACTGAAGCTTTCTTT
cdr3_aa: CSASGDRARGTEAFF
clone_size: NA
j_call: TRBJ1-1
v_call: TRBV20-1
d_call: TRBD1

cdr3_nt: TGTGCCAGCAGCTTAGCGGTTTACAATGAGCAGTTCTTC
cdr3_aa: CASSLAVYNEQFF
clone_size: NA
j_call: TRBJ2-1
v_call: TRBV7-2
d_call: NA

cdr3_nt: TGTGCCAGCTCACCCGAGTACGGGTCCTACGAGCAGTACTTC
cdr3_aa: CASSPEYGSYEQYF
clone_size: NA
j_call: TRBJ2-7
v_call: TRBV18
d_call: NA

cdr3_nt: TGTGCCTGGAGTCGAGGAGGGGTTGGTGAAAAACTGTTTTTT
cdr3_aa: CAWSRGGVGEKLFF
clone_size: once
j_call: TRBJ1-4
v_call: TRBV30
d_call: NA

cdr3_nt: TGCGCCAGCAGTCAATCGGCGGCAGGGGCCTATGGCTACACCTTC
cdr3_aa: CASSQSAAGAYGYTF
clone_size: few
j_call: TRBJ1-2
v_call: TRBV23-1
d_call: NA

cdr3_nt: TGTGCCAGCAGTGGGGGCATGGTGGGGTACAATGAGCAGTTCTTC
cdr3_aa: CASSGGMVGYNEQFF
clone_size: NA
j_call: TRBJ2-1
v_call: TRBV2
d_call: NA

cdr3_nt: TGTGCCAGTAGCGAATCTGGAAACACCATATATTTT
cdr3_aa: CASSESGNTIYF
clone_size: NA
j_call: TRBJ1-3
v_call: TRBV19
d_call: NA

cdr3_nt: TGCGCCAGCAGCTCGCAGGGTTATAATGAAAAACTGTTTTTT
cdr3_aa: CASSSQGYNEKLFF
clone_size: NA
j_call: TRBJ1-4
v_call: TRBV5-1
d_call: NA

cdr3_nt: TGTGCCAGCACCATAGGGACAGGAAAAGAGACCCAGTACTTC
cdr3_aa: CASTIGTGKETQYF
clone_size: NA
j_call: TRBJ2-5
v_call: TRBV2
d_call: TRBD1

cdr3_nt: TGTGCCAGCAGTTCCGGAGTCGGCAAGGAGGGAACTGAAGCTTTCTTT
cdr3_aa: CASSSGVGKEGTEAFF
clone_size: NA
j_call: TRBJ1-1
v_call: TRBV6-6
d_call: NA

cdr3_nt: TGTGCCAGTAGAGACAGGGGGAATTCACCCCTCCACTTT
cdr3_aa: CASRDRGNSPLHF
clone_size: NA
j_call: TRBJ1-6
v_call: TRBV19
d_call: TRBD1

cdr3_nt: TGCAGCATTGAGGTGTGGGATAAAGACAATGAGCAGTTCTTC
cdr3_aa: CSIEVWDKDNEQFF
clone_size: NA
j_call: TRBJ2-1
v_call: TRBV29-1
d_call: NA

cdr3_nt: TGTGCCAGCAGCTTAATCGGGGGCAGCTCCTACAATGAGCAGTTCTTC
cdr3_aa: CASSLIGGSSYNEQFF
clone_size: NA
j_call: TRBJ2-1
v_call: TRBV7-2
d_call: NA

cdr3_nt: TGTGCCAGCAGCTTGAGTCCAGGGGGGACCCAAGAGACCCAGTACTTC
cdr3_aa: CASSLSPGGTQETQYF
clone_size: NA
j_call: TRBJ2-5
v_call: TRBV5-4
d_call: NA

cdr3_nt: TGTGCCAGCAGCTCTAGGACTAGCGGGAGGGTGGGGGCCCCAGATACGCAGTATTTT
cdr3_aa: CASSSRTSGRVGAPDTQYF
clone_size: few
j_call: TRBJ2-3
v_call: TRBV11-2
d_call: TRBD2

cdr3_nt: TGTGCCAGCAGTGCACGTACGACAGGCTCCCTTGACGAGCAGTACTTC
cdr3_aa: CASSARTTGSLDEQYF
clone_size: NA
j_call: TRBJ2-7
v_call: TRBV6-1
d_call: NA

cdr3_nt: TGTGCCAGCAGCCCGCCCGGGACGTTCTACGAGCAGTACTTC
cdr3_aa: CASSPPGTFYEQYF
clone_size: NA
j_call: TRBJ2-7
v_call: TRBV7-2
d_call: NA

cdr3_nt: TGTGCCTGGAGTGTGGGCCAGGGGGCCTGGGGGGAGCAGTACTTC
cdr3_aa: CAWSVGQGAWGEQYF
clone_size: NA
j_call: TRBJ2-7
v_call: TRBV30
d_call: TRBD1

cdr3_nt: TGTGCCAGCAGTTACTCGCTAGGTCCGGTAAGGAATGAGCAGTTCTTC
cdr3_aa: CASSYSLGPVRNEQFF
clone_size: NA
j_call: TRBJ2-1
v_call: TRBV6-2/TRBV6-3
d_call: NA

cdr3_nt: TGTGCCAGCAGTCTCCTCAACCTTAGCAATCAGCCCCAGCATTTT
cdr3_aa: CASSLLNLSNQPQHF
clone_size: NA
j_call: TRBJ1-5
v_call: TRBV6-6
d_call: NA

cdr3_nt: TGTGCCAGCAACTCGGACAGCTTAGCTAACTATGGCTACACCTTC
cdr3_aa: CASNSDSLANYGYTF
clone_size: NA
j_call: TRBJ1-2
v_call: TRBV28
d_call: NA

cdr3_nt: TGTGCCAGCCACCGGGACAGCACCGGGGAGCTGTTTTTT
cdr3_aa: CASHRDSTGELFF
clone_size: NA
j_call: TRBJ2-2
v_call: TRBV2
d_call: TRBD1

cdr3_nt: TGTGCCAGCAGTTTCCAGGGAATGGAGACCCAGTACTTC
cdr3_aa: CASSFQGMETQYF
clone_size: NA
j_call: TRBJ2-5
v_call: TRBV6-5
d_call: NA

cdr3_nt: TGTGCCAGCAGCTTAGGGTCGGGTGGGCCAAATCAGCCCCAGCATTTT
cdr3_aa: CASSLGSGGPNQPQHF
clone_size: NA
j_call: TRBJ1-5
v_call: TRBV7-2
d_call: NA

cdr3_nt: TGTGCCAGTAGCAGCTCCGGGCTCCACGCCCCAGAGACCCAGTACTTC
cdr3_aa: CASSSSGLHAPETQYF
clone_size: NA
j_call: TRBJ2-5
v_call: TRBV19
d_call: NA

cdr3_nt: TGTGCCAGTAGTTTTCAGGGGCACCAGTACTTC
cdr3_aa: CASSFQGHQYF
clone_size: NA
j_call: TRBJ2-7
v_call: TRBV19
d_call: NA

cdr3_nt: TGTGCCAGCTCACCAGAGGGTGGTTCACCCCTCCACTTT
cdr3_aa: CASSPEGGSPLHF
clone_size: NA
j_call: TRBJ1-6
v_call: TRBV18
d_call: NA

cdr3_nt: TGTGCCAGCAGCCCGACTAGCGGGAGGGTGGGTACGCAGTATTTT
cdr3_aa: CASSPTSGRVGTQYF
clone_size: NA
j_call: TRBJ2-3
v_call: TRBV6-6
d_call: TRBD2

cdr3_nt: TGTGCCAGCAGTTTTTGGGCGGGGGAACAAGAGACCCAGTACTTC
cdr3_aa: CASSFWAGEQETQYF
clone_size: few
j_call: TRBJ2-5
v_call: TRBV27
d_call: TRBD2

cdr3_nt: TGTGCCTGGAGTGTCTCCAGGGAATATAACGAGCAGTACTTC
cdr3_aa: CAWSVSREYNEQYF
clone_size: NA
j_call: TRBJ2-7
v_call: TRBV30
d_call: NA

cdr3_nt: TGTGCCAGCAGTTTCAGGGGGCAGTCCTACAATGAGCAGTTCTTC
cdr3_aa: CASSFRGQSYNEQFF
clone_size: NA
j_call: TRBJ2-1
v_call: TRBV6-2/TRBV6-3
d_call: TRBD1

cdr3_nt: TGCGCCAGCAGCCAAGATTATGTGACTAGCGGGTACTACGAGCAGTACTTC
cdr3_aa: CASSQDYVTSGYYEQYF
clone_size: NA
j_call: TRBJ2-7
v_call: TRBV4-3
d_call: TRBD2

cdr3_nt: TGTGCCAGCAGCTCCGGAGGGCGCAATCAGCCCCAGCATTTT
cdr3_aa: CASSSGGRNQPQHF
clone_size: NA
j_call: TRBJ1-5
v_call: TRBV7-2
d_call: NA

cdr3_nt: TGTGCCACCAGGGGGGACAGGGAAGGCTACACCTTC
cdr3_aa: CATRGDREGYTF
clone_size: NA
j_call: TRBJ1-2
v_call: TRBV24-1
d_call: TRBD1

cdr3_nt: TGCGCCAGCAGCTTGAACACTGAAGCTTTCTTT
cdr3_aa: CASSLNTEAFF
clone_size: NA
j_call: TRBJ1-1
v_call: TRBV5-1
d_call: NA